The clone carrying this TCR beta chain is a singleton in its sample. This entry belongs to a study of blood T cell repertoires in COVID-19. Study background: PBMCs, B-cell-depleted T cells, or T cells provided the cDNA or gDNA that made up the material.

Authors' processing steps: Reference gene primer amplification in the assay estimated nucleated cell counts. This table comes from immunoSEQ multiplex PCR, and its TCRdb copy is limited to in-frame clones, with some not included. V, J and clone size reflect that table, while D and trimming were determined from the DNA. This sample has under 200,000 clones; 84% occur once, and the top ten carry more than 12%. It was during active infection that Seattle patients were enrolled and then longitudinally followed. Per the germline V gene, CDR1 is SGHRS and CDR2 is YFSETQ. The CDR3 loop spans 15 amino acids. J gave up 5 bases and V 1 base, and 7 bases lay outside the gene matches.

The sequenced material came from peripheral blood. The source of this sequence is a woman aged 70-85 years with COVID-19, enrolled during active disease. This chain uses TRBV5-1 with TRBJ2-7; 9 bases map to TRBD1. The CDR3 reads CASSLSRTGAHEQYF. In DNA form, the CDR3 reads TGCGCCAGCAGCTTGTCGAGGACAGGGGCCCACGAGCAGTACTTC.